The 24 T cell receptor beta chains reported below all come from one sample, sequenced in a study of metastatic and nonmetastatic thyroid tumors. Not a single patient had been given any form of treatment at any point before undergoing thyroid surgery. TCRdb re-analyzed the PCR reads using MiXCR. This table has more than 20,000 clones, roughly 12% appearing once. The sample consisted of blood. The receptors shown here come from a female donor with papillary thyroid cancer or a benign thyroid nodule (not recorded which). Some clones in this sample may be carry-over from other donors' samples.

DNA of the CDR3: TGTGCCAGCAGGGGACAGGGAGCTAACTATGGCTACACCTTC. Translation: CASRGQGANYGYTF. The chain has TRBV6-2 or TRBV6-3 and TRBJ1-2; 9 bases are a match to TRBD1. Germline V CDR1 and CDR2: MNHEY, SVGEGT. The CDR3 has 14 amino acids. V shed 6 bases and J 0 bases; nucleotides not matched to a gene: 2.

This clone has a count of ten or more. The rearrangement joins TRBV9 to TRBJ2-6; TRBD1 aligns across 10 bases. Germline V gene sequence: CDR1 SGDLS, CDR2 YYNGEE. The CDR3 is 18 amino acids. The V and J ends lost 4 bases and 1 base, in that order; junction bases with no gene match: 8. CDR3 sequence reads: CASSPAGTGESGANVLTF. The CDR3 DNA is TGTGCCAGCAGCCCCGCGGGGACAGGGGAGTCTGGGGCCAACGTCCTGACTTTC.

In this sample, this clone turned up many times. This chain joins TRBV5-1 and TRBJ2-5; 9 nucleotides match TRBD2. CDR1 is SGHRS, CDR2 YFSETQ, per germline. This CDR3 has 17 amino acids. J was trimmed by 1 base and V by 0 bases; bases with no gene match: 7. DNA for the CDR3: TGCGCCAGCAGCTTGGAGGGGGGACTAGCCCGCCAAGAGACCCAGTACTTC. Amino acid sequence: CASSLEGGLARQETQYF. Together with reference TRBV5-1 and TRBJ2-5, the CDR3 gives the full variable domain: KAGVTQTPRYLIKTRGQQVTLSCSPISGHRSVSWYQQTPGQGLQFLFEYFSETQRNKGNFPGRFSGRQFSNSRSEMNVSTLELGDSALYLCASSLEGGLARQETQYFGPGTRLLVL.

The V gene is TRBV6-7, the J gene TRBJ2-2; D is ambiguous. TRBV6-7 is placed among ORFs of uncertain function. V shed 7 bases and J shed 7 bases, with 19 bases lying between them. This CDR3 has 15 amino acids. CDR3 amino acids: CASTPRLITNGELFF. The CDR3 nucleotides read TGTGCCAGCACCCCTCGGCTCATAACCAACGGGGAGCTGTTTTTT.

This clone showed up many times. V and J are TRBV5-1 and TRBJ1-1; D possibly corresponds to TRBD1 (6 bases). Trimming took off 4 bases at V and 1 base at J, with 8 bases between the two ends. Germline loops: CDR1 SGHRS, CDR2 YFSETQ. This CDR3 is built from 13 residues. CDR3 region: CASSLGANTEAFF. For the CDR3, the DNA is TGCGCCAGCAGCCTGGGGGCGAACACTGAAGCTTTCTTT. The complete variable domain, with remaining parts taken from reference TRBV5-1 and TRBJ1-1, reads KAGVTQTPRYLIKTRGQQVTLSCSPISGHRSVSWYQQTPGQGLQFLFEYFSETQRNKGNFPGRFSGRQFSNSRSEMNVSTLELGDSALYLCASSLGANTEAFFGQGTRLTVV.

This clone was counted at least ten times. CDR3 in amino acids: CATGGDNEQFF. CDR3 in DNA: TGTGCCACCGGAGGGGACAATGAGCAGTTCTTC. The rearrangement joins TRBV24-1 to TRBJ2-1, with a tentative D call TRBD2 (6 bases). Deletions cut 9 bases from V and 5 bases from J, with 7 bases between. Germline lookup yields CDR1 KGHDR and CDR2 SFDVKD. This CDR3 is built from 11 residues.

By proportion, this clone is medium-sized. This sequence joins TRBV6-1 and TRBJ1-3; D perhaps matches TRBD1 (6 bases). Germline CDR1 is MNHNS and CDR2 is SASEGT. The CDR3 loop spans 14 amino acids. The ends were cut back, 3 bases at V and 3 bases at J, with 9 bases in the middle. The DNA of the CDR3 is TGTGCCAGCAGTGACCTAGGGGGTGGAAACACCATATATTTT. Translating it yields CASSDLGGGNTIYF.

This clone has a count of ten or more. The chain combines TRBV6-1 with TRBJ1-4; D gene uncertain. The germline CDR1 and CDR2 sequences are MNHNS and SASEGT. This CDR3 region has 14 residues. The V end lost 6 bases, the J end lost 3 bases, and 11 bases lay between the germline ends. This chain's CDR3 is CASSRFGPNEKLFF. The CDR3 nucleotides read TGTGCCAGCAGCCGCTTCGGGCCTAATGAAAAACTGTTTTTT.

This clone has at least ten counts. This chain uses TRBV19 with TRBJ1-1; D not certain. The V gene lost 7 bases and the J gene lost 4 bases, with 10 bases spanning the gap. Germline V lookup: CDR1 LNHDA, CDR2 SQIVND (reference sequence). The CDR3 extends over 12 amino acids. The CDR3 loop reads CASKGSGTEAFF. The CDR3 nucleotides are TGTGCCAGTAAAGGCTCTGGCACTGAAGCTTTCTTT.

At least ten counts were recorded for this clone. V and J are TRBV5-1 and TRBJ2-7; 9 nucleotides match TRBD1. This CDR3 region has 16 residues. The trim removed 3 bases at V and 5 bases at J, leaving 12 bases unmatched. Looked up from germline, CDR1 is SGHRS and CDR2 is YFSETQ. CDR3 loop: CASSYVGGGQGHEQYF. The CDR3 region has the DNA TGCGCCAGCAGCTATGTGGGAGGGGGACAGGGCCACGAGCAGTACTTC.

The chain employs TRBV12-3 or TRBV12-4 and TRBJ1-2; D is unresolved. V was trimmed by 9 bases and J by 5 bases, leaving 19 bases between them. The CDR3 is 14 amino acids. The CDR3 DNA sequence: TGTGCCAGTAGCCCCCCTCCTTGTGAGTATGGCTACACCTTC. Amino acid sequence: CASSPPPCEYGYTF.

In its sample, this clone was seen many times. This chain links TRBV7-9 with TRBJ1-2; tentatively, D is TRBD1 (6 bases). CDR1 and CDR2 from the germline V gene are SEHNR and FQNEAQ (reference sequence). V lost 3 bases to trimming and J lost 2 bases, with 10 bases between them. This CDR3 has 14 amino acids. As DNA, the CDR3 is TGTGCCAGCAGCTTGGGGGCGCGAAACTATGGCTACACCTTC. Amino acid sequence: CASSLGARNYGYTF.

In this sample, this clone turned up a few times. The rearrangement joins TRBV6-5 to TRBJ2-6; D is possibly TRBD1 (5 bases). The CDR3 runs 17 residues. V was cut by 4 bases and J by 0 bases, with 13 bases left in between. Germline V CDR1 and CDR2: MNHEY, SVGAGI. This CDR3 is CASSWSRTNSGANVLTF. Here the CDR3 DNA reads TGTGCCAGCAGTTGGTCAAGGACAAACTCTGGGGCCAACGTCCTGACTTTC.

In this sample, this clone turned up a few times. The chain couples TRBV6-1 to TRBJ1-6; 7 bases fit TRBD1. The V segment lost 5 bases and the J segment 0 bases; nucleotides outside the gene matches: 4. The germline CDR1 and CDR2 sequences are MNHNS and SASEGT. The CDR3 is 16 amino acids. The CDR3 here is CASSTQGSSYNSPLHF. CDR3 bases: TGTGCCAGCAGTACACAGGGGAGCTCCTATAATTCACCCCTCCACTTT.

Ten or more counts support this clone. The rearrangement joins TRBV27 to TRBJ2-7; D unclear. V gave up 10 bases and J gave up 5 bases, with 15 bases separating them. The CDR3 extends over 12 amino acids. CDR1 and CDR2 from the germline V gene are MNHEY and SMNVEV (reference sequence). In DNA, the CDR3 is TGTGCCACCGGATTGGACCGCCACGAGCAGTACTTC. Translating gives CATGLDRHEQYF.

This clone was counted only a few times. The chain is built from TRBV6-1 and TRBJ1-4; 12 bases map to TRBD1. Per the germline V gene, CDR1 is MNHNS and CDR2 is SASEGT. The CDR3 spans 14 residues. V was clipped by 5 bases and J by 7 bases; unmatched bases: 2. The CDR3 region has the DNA TGTGCCAGCAGTCGGGGACAGGGGGCTGAAAAACTGTTTTTT. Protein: CASSRGQGAEKLFF.

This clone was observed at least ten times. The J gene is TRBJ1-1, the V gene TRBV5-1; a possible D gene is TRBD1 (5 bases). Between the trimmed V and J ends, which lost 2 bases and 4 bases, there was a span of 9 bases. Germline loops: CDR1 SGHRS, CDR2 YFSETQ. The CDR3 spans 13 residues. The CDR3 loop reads CASSFGRVTEAFF. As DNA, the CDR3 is TGCGCCAGCAGCTTTGGCAGGGTCACTGAAGCTTTCTTT.

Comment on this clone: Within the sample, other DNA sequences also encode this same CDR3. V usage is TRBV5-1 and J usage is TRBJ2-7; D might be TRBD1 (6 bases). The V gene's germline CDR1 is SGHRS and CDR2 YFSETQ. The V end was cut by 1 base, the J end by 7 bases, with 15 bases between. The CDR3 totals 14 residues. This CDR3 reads CASSLFTRQGEQYF. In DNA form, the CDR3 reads TGCGCCAGCAGCTTGTTTACCCGGCAGGGGGAGCAGTACTTC.

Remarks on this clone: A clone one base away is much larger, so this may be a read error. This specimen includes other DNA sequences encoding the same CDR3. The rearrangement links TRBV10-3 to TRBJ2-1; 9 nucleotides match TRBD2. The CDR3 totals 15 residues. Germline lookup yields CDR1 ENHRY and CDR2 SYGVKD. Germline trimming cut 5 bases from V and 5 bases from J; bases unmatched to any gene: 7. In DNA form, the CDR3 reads TGTGCCATCAGTCTGACTAGCGGTAGTAACAATGAGCAGTTCTTC. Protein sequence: CAISLTSGSNNEQFF.

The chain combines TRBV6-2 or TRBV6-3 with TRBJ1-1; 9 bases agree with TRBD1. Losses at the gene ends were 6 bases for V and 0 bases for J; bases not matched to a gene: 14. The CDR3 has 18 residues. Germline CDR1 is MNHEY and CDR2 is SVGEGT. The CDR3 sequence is CASRPLRDRVHLNTEAFF. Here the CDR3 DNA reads TGTGCCAGCAGACCCCTCCGGGACAGGGTCCATCTGAACACTGAAGCTTTCTTT.

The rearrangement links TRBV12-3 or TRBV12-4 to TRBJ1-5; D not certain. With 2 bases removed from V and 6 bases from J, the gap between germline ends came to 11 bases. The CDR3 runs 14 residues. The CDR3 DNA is TGTGCCAGCAGTTTACTAGGGTTGGGTCAGCCCCAGCATTTT. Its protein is CASSLLGLGQPQHF.

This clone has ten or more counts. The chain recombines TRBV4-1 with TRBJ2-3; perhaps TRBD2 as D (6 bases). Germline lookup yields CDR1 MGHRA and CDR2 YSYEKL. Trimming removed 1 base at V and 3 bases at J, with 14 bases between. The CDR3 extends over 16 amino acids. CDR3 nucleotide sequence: TGCGCCAGCAGCCAAGCCGGGGGACTTGGGACAGATACGCAGTATTTT. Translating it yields CASSQAGGLGTDTQYF.

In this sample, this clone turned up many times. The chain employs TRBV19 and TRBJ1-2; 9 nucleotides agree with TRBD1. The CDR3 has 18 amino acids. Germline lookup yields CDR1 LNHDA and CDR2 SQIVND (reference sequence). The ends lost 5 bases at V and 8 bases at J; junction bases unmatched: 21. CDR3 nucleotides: TGTGCCAGTAGTTCCACAGGGGGCAGGGGTGCAACTATGTGGGGCTACACCTTC. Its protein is CASSSTGGRGATMWGYTF.

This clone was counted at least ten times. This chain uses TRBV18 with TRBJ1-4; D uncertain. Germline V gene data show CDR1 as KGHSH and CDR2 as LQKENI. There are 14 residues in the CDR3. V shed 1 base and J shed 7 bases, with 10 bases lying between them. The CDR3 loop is CASSPQGQGEKLFF. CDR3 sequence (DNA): TGTGCCAGCTCACCACAGGGTCAAGGTGAAAAACTGTTTTTT.